These T cell receptor beta chains were read from a single sample in a study of shared clonotypes between healthy human individuals. The repertoire was sequenced with immunoSEQ multiplex PCR; TCRdb's copy has only in-frame clones and lacks some. The sample holds millions of clones, approximately 94% seen once. The specimen was naive CD8+ T cells from PBMCs. These receptors originate from a man aged 18 to 30 in good health. Some clones in this sample may be carry-over from other donors' samples. The CDR3 runs from the conserved cysteine through the conserved F or W. A D gene is named only where the DNA matches it firmly. Clone size is given for some rows only: seen once, a few or many times, or a class if the clone is expanded.

j_call | cdr3_length | d_call | v_call | clone_size | cdr3_nt | cdr3_aa
TRBJ2-3 | 18 | NA | TRBV7-9 | NA | TGTGCCAGCAGACCTAAAAATACTGGGCAGGGGAGGGCAGATACGCAGTATTTT | CASRPKNTGQGRADTQYF
TRBJ1-5 | 15 | TRBD1 | TRBV2 | few | TGTGCCAGCAGTGAAGGGGACAGGGACGATCAGCCCCAGCATTTT | CASSEGDRDDQPQHF
TRBJ1-2 | 17 | NA | TRBV7-9 | NA | TGTGCCAGCAGCGACAACCCGGGGCTCCCAGCTAACTATGGCTACACCTTC | CASSDNPGLPANYGYTF
TRBJ1-1 | 13 | NA | TRBV28 | NA | TGTGCCAGCAGTTTAATGGGGGCGTCTGAAGCTTTCTTT | CASSLMGASEAFF
TRBJ2-1 | 11 | TRBD2 | TRBV29-1 | NA | TGCAGCGGACTAGCGCACAATGAGCAGTTCTTC | CSGLAHNEQFF
TRBJ2-1 | 14 | NA | TRBV4-1 | NA | TGCGCCAGCAGCCAAGTCGCGTCGGGGGAAGAGCAGTTCTTC | CASSQVASGEEQFF
TRBJ2-3 | 14 | NA | TRBV25-1 | NA | TGTGCCAGCAGTGAGCGTAGCATCACAGATACGCAGTATTTT | CASSERSITDTQYF
TRBJ1-4 | 16 | NA | TRBV7-9 | NA | TGTGCCAGCAGCCGTTTAAACAGGGCAACTAATGAAAAACTGTTTTTT | CASSRLNRATNEKLFF
TRBJ1-1 | 15 | TRBD1 | TRBV7-9 | NA | TGTGCCAGCAGCTTAGAGGGACAGGCCTACACTGAAGCTTTCTTT | CASSLEGQAYTEAFF
TRBJ1-2 | 15 | NA | TRBV7-9 | NA | TGTGCCAGCAGCTCCCGGCGGGCAGGAGACTATGGCTACACCTTC | CASSSRRAGDYGYTF
TRBJ2-7 | 15 | TRBD2 | TRBV5-1 | NA | TGCGCCAGCAGCTGGACTAGCGGGATTTCCTACGAGCAGTACTTC | CASSWTSGISYEQYF
TRBJ2-3 | 16 | TRBD2 | TRBV9 | once | TGTGCCAGCAGCGTAGGACTAGCGGACAGCACAGATACGCAGTATTTT | CASSVGLADSTDTQYF
TRBJ2-3 | 15 | TRBD2 | TRBV6-6 | NA | TGTGCCAGCAGTTTGGGACTAGCTAGCACAGATACGCAGTATTTT | CASSLGLASTDTQYF
TRBJ1-4 | 18 | NA | TRBV27 | NA | TGTGCCAGCAGTTTAGGTCCCGGATGGGGTGGAAATAATGAAAAACTGTTTTTT | CASSLGPGWGGNNEKLFF
TRBJ1-2 | 11 | TRBD1 | TRBV5-6 | NA | TGTGCCAGCAGCTTCGGACAGGGGAAGACCTTC | CASSFGQGKTF
TRBJ1-2 | 17 | TRBD1 | TRBV16 | once | TGTGCCAGCAGCCGCGTACCGGGACAGGGACTTAAAAATGGCTACACCTTC | CASSRVPGQGLKNGYTF
TRBJ2-2 | 17 | TRBD2 | TRBV25-1 | NA | TGTGCCAGCAGTGAACCTCCGCGGGGGGCGAACACCGGGGAGCTGTTTTTT | CASSEPPRGANTGELFF
TRBJ2-5 | 15 | NA | TRBV4-1 | NA | TGCGCCAGCAGCCAAGATCCTGCCTTCCAAGAGACCCAGTACTTC | CASSQDPAFQETQYF
TRBJ2-2 | 13 | NA | TRBV4-1 | once | TGCGCCAGCAGCGTACTTTTCACCGGGGAGCTGTTTTTT | CASSVLFTGELFF
TRBJ2-7 | 13 | NA | TRBV28 | NA | TGTGCCAGCAGTTTACTCGGACAGCCGGAGCAGTACTTC | CASSLLGQPEQYF
TRBJ1-4 | 16 | TRBD1 | TRBV7-6 | few | TGTGCCAGCAGCTTGGACAGGGTACCAACTAATGAAAAACTGTTTTTT | CASSLDRVPTNEKLFF
TRBJ2-2 | 15 | NA | TRBV28 | NA | TGTGCCAGCAGAGCCCAGCTTCCGGGGAATGGGGAGCTGTTTTTT | CASRAQLPGNGELFF
TRBJ2-1 | 13 | NA | TRBV7-3 | once | TGTGCCAGCAGCACCGACCCAGAGTCTGAGCAGTTCTTC | CASSTDPESEQFF
TRBJ2-1 | 14 | NA | TRBV4-3 | NA | TGCGCCAGCAGCCCGTGGGAGCTTTACAATGAGCAGTTCTTC | CASSPWELYNEQFF
TRBJ1-2 | 15 | NA | TRBV7-3 | NA | TGTGCCAGCAGCTCCCGGTCGGGGGGGAACTATGGCTACACCTTC | CASSSRSGGNYGYTF
TRBJ2-1 | 16 | TRBD1 | TRBV5-1 | NA | TGCGCCAGCAGCTCCGGGGACAGAGGATTCTACAATGAGCAGTTCTTC | CASSSGDRGFYNEQFF
TRBJ1-1 | 12 | NA | TRBV18 | NA | TGTGCCAGCTCACCGATGAACACTGAAGCTTTCTTT | CASSPMNTEAFF
TRBJ2-1 | 15 | TRBD2 | TRBV27 | NA | TGTGCCAGCAGCGTGCCGGGACTACTATACAATGAGCAGTTCTTC | CASSVPGLLYNEQFF
TRBJ2-5 | 14 | NA | TRBV11-2 | NA | TGTGCCAGCAGCCCCTACGGACCCGGAGAGACCCAGTACTTC | CASSPYGPGETQYF
TRBJ2-7 | 11 | NA | TRBV5-1 | NA | TGCGCCAGCAGTAGTGGCTACGAGCAGTACTTC | CASSSGYEQYF
TRBJ2-2 | 14 | NA | TRBV28 | NA | TGTGCCACTAAGGCGAGGGGGACCACCGGGGAGCTGTTTTTT | CATKARGTTGELFF
TRBJ2-1 | 15 | TRBD2 | TRBV5-1 | once | TGCGCCAGCAGCTTGGGTCGCGGGAGAATAAATGAGCAGTTCTTC | CASSLGRGRINEQFF
TRBJ2-7 | 15 | NA | TRBV5-5 | NA | TGTGCCAGCAGCTTGTCATACAGGGTGCTCTACGAGCAGTACTTC | CASSLSYRVLYEQYF
TRBJ1-2 | 16 | NA | TRBV5-1 | NA | TGCGCCAGCAGCACCGGGACGGACTACGTTAACTATGGCTACACCTTC | CASSTGTDYVNYGYTF
TRBJ2-1 | 12 | NA | TRBV28 | once | TGTGCCAGCAGTTTTCTAGGGGTTGAGCAGTTCTTC | CASSFLGVEQFF
TRBJ1-5 | 13 | NA | TRBV25-1 | NA | TGTGCCAGCAGTAGACCCCAACAACAGCCCCAGCATTTT | CASSRPQQQPQHF
TRBJ1-3 | 15 | TRBD1 | TRBV5-5 | NA | TGTGCCAGCAGCCGAGACAGGGTTGGTGGAAACACCATATATTTT | CASSRDRVGGNTIYF
TRBJ2-7 | 14 | TRBD1 | TRBV7-9 | NA | TGTGCCAGCAGCTTAAGGGACAGGGGTCACGAGCAGTACTTC | CASSLRDRGHEQYF
TRBJ2-7 | 16 | TRBD2 | TRBV4-1 | NA | TGCGCCAGCAGCCAAGATCCCATAGCGGGGGCTGACGAGCAGTACTTC | CASSQDPIAGADEQYF
TRBJ1-1 | 13 | NA | TRBV19 | NA | TGTGCCAGTAGTATACTACAGAACACTGAAGCTTTCTTT | CASSILQNTEAFF
TRBJ1-1 | 14 | TRBD1 | TRBV27 | NA | TGTGCCAGCAGTTTACAGGGGGGAAACACTGAAGCTTTCTTT | CASSLQGGNTEAFF
TRBJ2-1 | 15 | NA | TRBV7-9 | NA | TGTGCCAGCAGCTCGGAGGAGGGGCCCTACAATGAGCAGTTCTTC | CASSSEEGPYNEQFF
TRBJ2-7 | 14 | NA | TRBV29-1 | NA | TGCAGCGTTGAGGAGGATTCCTTCACCTACGAGCAGTACTTC | CSVEEDSFTYEQYF
TRBJ2-2 | 16 | NA | TRBV28 | NA | TGTGCCAGCAGTTTATACAGGGGAGGTGGGACCGGGGAGCTGTTTTTT | CASSLYRGGGTGELFF
TRBJ1-1 | 15 | NA | TRBV5-1 | NA | TGCGCCAGCAGCTTGGACCGGGACGGGAACACTGAAGCTTTCTTT | CASSLDRDGNTEAFF
TRBJ2-1 | 17 | TRBD2 | TRBV10-1 | once | TGCGCCAGCAGCTTGGATGGACTAGCGGATGCTTACAATGAGCAGTTCTTC | CASSLDGLADAYNEQFF
TRBJ1-3 | 15 | NA | TRBV19 | NA | TGTGCCAGTAGAAATGGGGGATTCTCTGGAAACACCATATATTTT | CASRNGGFSGNTIYF
TRBJ2-1 | 15 | NA | TRBV5-5 | once | TGTGCCAGCACCGGACTCTTGGCAGGTTACAATGAGCAGTTCTTC | CASTGLLAGYNEQFF
TRBJ1-2 | 14 | NA | TRBV6-5 | NA | TGTGCCAGCAGTTACGGCGCCGAGCGGCCTGGCTACACCTTC | CASSYGAERPGYTF